These 31 T cell receptor beta chains came from one sample sequenced in a study of cytomegalovirus exposure and HLA in healthy donors listed by TCRdb under 2017. Preparation of the library involved the immunoSEQ multiplex PCR assay. Here the immuneACCESS table is served through TCRdb, limited to in-frame sequences with V and J called. Missing clones are a known gap in these copies; in checked studies unresolved V genes cover under half, and the rest lacks a known reason. For this sample the table gives 110,000 to 150,000 clones, of which about 89% were detected only once. The ten largest account for about 0.7% of the sample. Sequences were obtained from PBMCs. The receptors come from a man between 18 and 35 years old in good health and CMV-seronegative.

The genes are TRBV7-9 and TRBJ1-2; 10 positions agree with TRBD1. The CDR3 contains 17 residues. V shed 1 base and J 8 bases; nucleotides not matched to a gene: 13. Per germline, CDR1 SEHNR and CDR2 FQNEAQ (reference sequence). CDR3 in DNA: TGTGCCAGCAGCTTAGAGGGTGCCGGGACAGGGGTCGGCGGCTACACCTTC. Translated, it gives CASSLEGAGTGVGGYTF.

The chain has TRBV9 and TRBJ2-2; D call uncertain. The CDR3 contains 13 residues. The V end lost 3 bases, the J end lost 4 bases, and 7 bases lay between the germline ends. Germline V CDR1 and CDR2: SGDLS, YYNGEE. Here the CDR3 DNA reads TGTGCCAGCAGCGCCGGAGTCACCGGGGAGCTGTTTTTT. Translating gives CASSAGVTGELFF. Combining the CDR3 with reference TRBV9 and TRBJ2-2 gives the whole variable domain DSGVTQTPKHLITATGQRVTLRCSPRSGDLSVYWYQQSLDQGLQFLIQYYNGEERAKGNILERFSAQQFPDLHSELNLSSLELGDSALYFCASSAGVTGELFFGEGSRLTVL.

The chain uses TRBV5-4 and TRBJ1-3; possible D gene TRBD1, 5 bases. V was shortened by 4 bases and J by 0 bases, with 8 bases between the two germline ends. The CDR3 is made up of 14 amino acids. Germline values: CDR1 SGHNT, CDR2 YYREEE (reference sequence). DNA of the CDR3: TGTGCCAGCAGCCCGGGACTCTCTGGAAACACCATATATTTT. Its translation is CASSPGLSGNTIYF.

The rearrangement uses TRBV6-6 and TRBJ1-6; D unresolved. This CDR3 has 15 residues. V was cut by 0 bases and J by 9 bases, with 12 bases left in between. Germline V gene lookup returns CDR1 MNHNY and CDR2 SVGAGI (reference sequence). In DNA, the CDR3 is TGTGCCAGCAGTTACTCGAGCCAAGATGGTTCACCCCTCCACTTT. It is translated as CASSYSSQDGSPLHF.

This clone was observed a handful of times. The J gene is TRBJ1-2, the V gene TRBV4-1; D call uncertain. Germline assignment: CDR1 MGHRA and CDR2 YSYEKL. The CDR3 consists of 15 residues. Between the trimmed V and J ends, which lost 0 bases and 3 bases, there was a span of 11 bases. CDR3 region: CASSQDSGLDYGYTF. In nucleotides, the CDR3 is TGCGCCAGCAGCCAAGATTCGGGGTTGGACTATGGCTACACCTTC.

V is TRBV5-1 and J is TRBJ2-1, with TRBD1 matching 9 bases. CDR1 is SGHRS and CDR2 is YFSETQ in the germline V gene. After removal of 0 bases from V and 4 bases from J, the junction contained 2 bases not matched to a gene. The CDR3 is made up of 15 amino acids. In DNA, the CDR3 is TGCGCCAGCAGCTTGGCCGGGACAGGGTACAATGAGCAGTTCTTC. This translates into CASSLAGTGYNEQFF. The full variable domain, rest sourced from reference TRBV5-1 and TRBJ2-1, is KAGVTQTPRYLIKTRGQQVTLSCSPISGHRSVSWYQQTPGQGLQFLFEYFSETQRNKGNFPGRFSGRQFSNSRSEMNVSTLELGDSALYLCASSLAGTGYNEQFFGPGTRLTVL.

The chain recombines TRBV6-5 with TRBJ1-2; the D is unclear. The germline V gene encodes CDR1 MNHEY and CDR2 SVGAGI. CDR3 length equals 13 residues. Trimming cost V 0 bases and J 8 bases, with 10 bases left between them. DNA of the CDR3: TGTGCCAGCAGTTACTCGACCCGGGTCGGCTACACCTTC. This translates into CASSYSTRVGYTF.

J is TRBJ2-1 and V is TRBV7-2; 9 nucleotides agree with TRBD2. From germline, CDR1 is SGHTA and CDR2 FQGNSA. The CDR3 has 16 amino acids. V gave up 3 bases and J gave up 2 bases; unmatched junction bases: 5. The CDR3 reads CASSLSLAGAYNEQFF. The CDR3 nucleotides are TGTGCCAGCAGCTTGTCCTTAGCGGGGGCCTACAATGAGCAGTTCTTC.

With regard to this clone: Germline and junction disagree at one end, which may indicate a read error. The rearrangement links TRBV5-1 to TRBJ2-1, with no clear D. The CDR3 has 14 residues. Germline CDR1 SGHRS, CDR2 YFSETQ. CDR3 sequence reads: CASSLGVAYSEQFF. The CDR3 DNA follows: TGCGCCAGCAGCTTGGGAGTGGCCTACAGTGAGCAGTTCTTC.

The chain carries TRBV10-1 and TRBJ1-1, with D possibly being TRBD1 (5 bases). The CDR3 spans 14 residues. Per germline, CDR1 WNHNN and CDR2 SYGVQD (reference sequence). The ends were cut back, 5 bases at V and 7 bases at J, with 17 bases in the middle. This CDR3 reads CASSPNRGGLEAFF. The CDR3 DNA reads as TGCGCCAGCAGTCCTAATCGGGGGGGTCTTGAAGCTTTCTTT.

The J gene is TRBJ1-2, the V gene TRBV7-9; TRBD1 agrees at 9 bases. The CDR3 consists of 18 residues. Germline CDR1 reads SEHNR; CDR2 reads FQNEAQ (reference sequence). V was pared by 5 bases and J by 4 bases, with 17 bases of the junction left unmatched. The CDR3 DNA follows: TGTGCCAGCAGCCGGCGTACAGGGGGCGGCATCAGCGTCTATGGCTACACCTTC. This translates into CASSRRTGGGISVYGYTF. Supplemented by reference TRBV7-9 and TRBJ1-2, the full variable domain reads DTGVSQNPRHKITKRGQNVTFRCDPISEHNRLYWYRQTLGQGPEFLTYFQNEAQLEKSRLLSDRFSAERPKGSFSTLEIQRTEQGDSAMYLCASSRRTGGGISVYGYTFGSGTRLTVV.

This clone was picked up one time. The chain has TRBV7-8 and TRBJ1-2, with D tentatively TRBD1 (5 bases). CDR3 size: 14 residues. Germline-derived CDR1 and CDR2 are SGHVS and FQNEAQ. V was cut by 1 base and J by 8 bases, with 14 bases left in between. The CDR3 nucleotides read TGTGCCAGCAGCTTAGATCGGAGGGGCGGGGGCTACACCTTC. It encodes CASSLDRRGGGYTF.

This chain joins TRBV5-1 and TRBJ2-1; TRBD2 matches at 11 bases. Germline CDR1 SGHRS, CDR2 YFSETQ. Losses at the gene ends were 4 bases for V and 7 bases for J; bases not matched to a gene: 7. The CDR3 sequence is 15 residues long. Written as DNA, the CDR3 is TGCGCCAGCAGCCAAACTAGCGGGGGTTTAAATGAGCAGTTCTTC. Translation: CASSQTSGGLNEQFF.

The genes are TRBV5-6 and TRBJ1-1; TRBD1 aligns across 7 bases. Germline-derived CDR1 and CDR2 are SGHDT and YYEEEE. This CDR3 is 18 amino acids long. Trimming cost V 2 bases and J 3 bases; bases outside gene matches: 16. CDR3 in DNA: TGTGCCAGCAGCTTTGTCCAGCAGGGGGGCATGAGGGACACTGAAGCTTTCTTT. As protein: CASSFVQQGGMRDTEAFF.

Written as DNA, the CDR3 is TGCGCCAGCAGCAGGGACAGCAGTGAGCAGTTCTTC. Protein sequence: CASSRDSSEQFF. The chain combines TRBV5-1 with TRBJ2-1; TRBD1 matches 7 bases. This CDR3 has 12 amino acids. Unmatched junction bases numbered 4, after V lost 4 bases and J lost 9 bases. Germline CDR1 reads SGHRS; CDR2 reads YFSETQ.

J is TRBJ2-7 and V is TRBV14; TRBD2 matches at 9 bases. The CDR3 length is 17 residues. Trimming took 3 bases from V and 0 from J; bases not matched to a gene: 9. Germline CDR1 SGHDN, CDR2 FVKESK. The CDR3 here is CASSHPTSGPSSYEQYF. The CDR3 region has the DNA TGTGCCAGCAGCCATCCTACTAGCGGGCCGAGCTCCTACGAGCAGTACTTC.

V and J are TRBV28 and TRBJ2-3; 13 bases match TRBD2. The germline V gene has CDR1 MDHEN and CDR2 SYDVKM. This CDR3 is built from 14 residues. Trimming removed 8 bases from V and 4 bases from J; junction bases left unmatched: 3. CDR3 in DNA: TGTGCCAGCCTGACTAGCGGGAGGCCAGATACGCAGTATTTT. It translates to CASLTSGRPDTQYF.

The rearrangement uses TRBV5-6 and TRBJ2-3; D remains ambiguous. Trimming shortened V by 3 bases and J by 6 bases, and 8 bases separated the two germline ends. Germline V CDR1 and CDR2: SGHDT, YYEEEE. The CDR3 is 12 residues long. DNA of the CDR3: TGTGCCAGCAGCTCCCTTTTGGATACGCAGTATTTT. Its translation: CASSSLLDTQYF.

This clone appeared once. The J gene is TRBJ2-3, the V gene TRBV21-1; the tabulated D call, TRBD2, remains unverified against the DNA. TRBV21-1 is noted as a pseudogene. The CDR3 totals 15 residues. This chain's CDR3 is CASECRKTSTDTQYF. DNA of the CDR3: TGTGCCAGCGAGTGTAGGAAGACTAGCACAGATACGCAGTATTTT.

This clone has more than one count but fewer than ten. J is TRBJ2-3 and V is TRBV6-5; 9 bases are a match to TRBD2. The germline V gene has CDR1 MNHEY and CDR2 SVGAGI. The CDR3 totals 16 residues. The V segment lost 4 bases and the J segment 3 bases; nucleotides outside the gene matches: 8. CDR3 nucleotide sequence: TGTGCCAGCAGTTCCCAACTAGCGGGCCTTACAGATACGCAGTATTTT. Translated, it gives CASSSQLAGLTDTQYF.

The chain uses TRBV5-1 and TRBJ2-7, with 9 bases lining up with TRBD1. In germline, CDR1 is SGHRS, CDR2 YFSETQ. V was pared by 3 bases and J by 3 bases, with 7 bases of the junction left unmatched. The CDR3 is 15 residues long. The CDR3 sequence: CASSWNTGQGYEQYF. DNA for the CDR3: TGCGCCAGCAGCTGGAACACGGGACAGGGCTACGAGCAGTACTTC.

Here the CDR3 reads CASNLAGVVLNEQFF. DNA for the CDR3: TGTGCCAGCAATTTAGCGGGAGTAGTGTTAAATGAGCAGTTCTTC. V usage is TRBV9 and J usage is TRBJ2-1, with 9 bases aligning to TRBD2. CDR3 length equals 15 residues. With V trimmed by 6 bases and J by 7 bases, 11 bases remained unmatched. Germline CDR1 and CDR2: SGDLS and YYNGEE.

V gene TRBV27 combines with J gene TRBJ2-7, with 8 nucleotides matching TRBD1. Germline V gene data show CDR1 as MNHEY and CDR2 as SMNVEV (reference sequence). V was clipped by 6 bases and J by 2 bases; unmatched bases: 3. This CDR3 has 13 amino acids. Written as DNA, the CDR3 is TGTGCCAGCAGCAAGGGACAGGCCTACGAGCAGTACTTC. Translation: CASSKGQAYEQYF.

The chain combines TRBV30 with TRBJ2-2; TRBD2 matches at 8 bases. With 0 bases clipped from V and 3 bases from J, the junction kept 3 bases outside the gene matches. Germline CDR1 and CDR2: GTSNPN and SVGIG (reference sequence). This CDR3 has 15 residues. The CDR3, as DNA: TGTGCCTGGAGTGTACTAGCGGATTACACCGGGGAGCTGTTTTTT. Translated: CAWSVLADYTGELFF.

The V and J genes are TRBV7-9 and TRBJ1-1; the D is unclear. Trimming removed 7 bases at V and 4 bases at J, with 25 bases between. CDR1 and CDR2 (germline): SEHNR, FQNEAQ (reference sequence). This CDR3 has 17 residues. CDR3 region: CASIIMGTPSVGTEAFF. The CDR3 DNA sequence: TGTGCCAGCATAATTATGGGCACCCCTTCCGTGGGCACTGAAGCTTTCTTT. Together with reference TRBV7-9 and TRBJ1-1, the CDR3 gives the full variable domain: DTGVSQNPRHKITKRGQNVTFRCDPISEHNRLYWYRQTLGQGPEFLTYFQNEAQLEKSRLLSDRFSAERPKGSFSTLEIQRTEQGDSAMYLCASIIMGTPSVGTEAFFGQGTRLTVV.

The chain uses TRBV9 and TRBJ1-4; D is ambiguous. V lost 5 bases and J lost 8, with 16 bases in between. Germline CDR1 reads SGDLS; CDR2 reads YYNGEE. This CDR3 has 14 residues. CDR3: CASSPEAWGEKLFF. Here the CDR3 DNA reads TGTGCCAGCAGTCCGGAGGCATGGGGAGAAAAACTGTTTTTT.

V and J are TRBV6-6 and TRBJ1-5; possibly TRBD1 for D (5 bases). This CDR3 is built from 15 residues. Germline CDR1 is MNHNY and CDR2 is SVGAGI (reference sequence). The V end was cut by 7 bases, the J end by 3 bases, with 16 bases between. The CDR3: CASTVHRGYNQPQHF. In DNA form, the CDR3 reads TGTGCCAGCACTGTTCACCGGGGGTACAATCAGCCCCAGCATTTT.

CDR3 residues: CASSSSEVGYTF. CDR3 nucleotides: TGTGCCAGCAGCTCTAGCGAGGTTGGCTACACCTTC. The rearrangement links TRBV7-2 to TRBJ1-2; no clear D. Germline values: CDR1 SGHTA, CDR2 FQGNSA. Trimming removed 4 bases at V and 7 bases at J, with 10 bases between. The CDR3 has 12 amino acids.

V is TRBV27 and J is TRBJ1-5, with TRBD1 as a possible D gene (6 bases). CDR1 is MNHEY, CDR2 SMNVEV, per germline (reference sequence). CDR3 length: 15 residues. Trimming left V 4 bases short and J 2 bases short, with 12 bases between. The CDR3 loop is CASSSSWTGNQPQHF. DNA for the CDR3: TGTGCCAGCAGTTCCTCCTGGACAGGCAATCAGCCCCAGCATTTT.

The rearrangement joins TRBV7-9 to TRBJ2-1; 8 bases line up with TRBD1. Germline V gene data show CDR1 as SEHNR and CDR2 as FQNEAQ (reference sequence). The CDR3 consists of 15 residues. J lost 7 bases, V lost 2 bases, and 7 bases had no gene match. The CDR3 protein is CASSLTRTGSNEQFF. The DNA for the CDR3 is TGTGCCAGCAGCTTAACTAGGACAGGGTCTAATGAGCAGTTCTTC.

V and J are TRBV5-1 and TRBJ2-3; TRBD2 agrees at 13 bases. CDR1 and CDR2 (germline): SGHRS, YFSETQ. The CDR3 extends over 17 amino acids. The ends lost 0 bases at V and 6 bases at J; junction bases unmatched: 7. CDR3 DNA sequence: TGCGCCAGCAGCTTGGTGCTCGCGACTAGCGGGGGGGATACGCAGTATTTT. This translates into CASSLVLATSGGDTQYF.